This is a list of T cell receptor beta chains from one sample in a study of CD8+CD57+ T cells in acquired aplastic anemia. Each CDR3 protein gets one entry after TCRdb re-called the reads with MiXCR. The sample lists a few hundred thousand distinct CDR3 sequences, 60% to 80% seen once, with approximately 4% in the top ten. Sample: sorted CD4+, CD8+, or CD8+CD57+ T cells (not recorded which) from PBMCs. Source of these receptors: a human donor in good health, serving as a control. CDR3s include the opening cysteine and the closing phenylalanine or tryptophan. The D gene is left open where the match is weak. Not every row has a clone size; where given, it reads once, few, many or a size class.

abundance: -; v_gene: TRBV7-2; j_gene: TRBJ1-6; d_gene: -; CDR3aa: CASSSATGGEPFFF; CDR3nt: TGTGCCAGCAGCTCGGCTACAGGAGGGGAGCCCTTTTTTTTT
abundance: many; v_gene: TRBV7-8; j_gene: TRBJ1-2; d_gene: -; CDR3aa: CASSPTGGGYSVYGYTF; CDR3nt: TGTGCCAGCAGCCCGACCGGCGGGGGATATAGTGTCTATGGCTACACCTTC
abundance: few; v_gene: TRBV7-2; j_gene: TRBJ1-2; d_gene: -; CDR3aa: CASSSDRYGYTF; CDR3nt: TGTGCCAGCAGCTCCGACAGATATGGCTACACCTTC
abundance: -; v_gene: TRBV5-6; j_gene: TRBJ2-7; d_gene: -; CDR3aa: CASSQSLSPQYF; CDR3nt: TGTGCCAGCAGCCAGTCATTGAGCCCACAGTACTTC
abundance: many; v_gene: TRBV20-1; j_gene: TRBJ1-3; d_gene: TRBD1; CDR3aa: CSAYIRDRGSNTIYF; CDR3nt: TGCAGTGCTTACATCCGGGACAGGGGTTCGAACACCATATATTTT
abundance: -; v_gene: TRBV9; j_gene: TRBJ2-3; d_gene: -; CDR3aa: CASSAALELSCTDTQYF; CDR3nt: TGTGCCAGCAGCGCGGCCTTGGAGTTATCTTGTACTGATACGCAGTATTTT
abundance: many; v_gene: TRBV14; j_gene: TRBJ2-5; d_gene: -; CDR3aa: CASSQYQTQYF; CDR3nt: TGTGCCAGCAGCCAATACCAGACCCAGTACTTC
abundance: many; v_gene: TRBV29-1; j_gene: TRBJ2-3; d_gene: -; CDR3aa: CSVRRAGASTDTQYF; CDR3nt: TGCAGCGTTCGTCGGGCGGGGGCAAGCACAGATACGCAGTATTTT
abundance: once; v_gene: TRBV7-8; j_gene: TRBJ2-3; d_gene: -; CDR3aa: CASSFGYAQYIGPF; CDR3nt: TGTGCCAGCAGCTTCGGCTACGCGCAGTACATCGGGCCGTTT
abundance: -; v_gene: TRBV15; j_gene: TRBJ1-5; d_gene: -; CDR3aa: CATSRDLSVGQPQHF; CDR3nt: TGTGCCACCAGCAGAGATCTTTCTGTGGGTCAGCCCCAGCATTTT
abundance: -; v_gene: TRBV7-2; j_gene: TRBJ2-3; d_gene: TRBD2; CDR3aa: CASSPRQGGSTDTQYF; CDR3nt: TGTGCCAGCAGCCCGCGGCAGGGAGGGAGCACAGATACGCAGTATTTT
abundance: many; v_gene: TRBV27; j_gene: TRBJ1-4; d_gene: -; CDR3aa: CASSLRFGQHEKLFF; CDR3nt: TGTGCCAGCAGTCTACGCTTCGGGCAACATGAAAAACTGTTTTTT
abundance: -; v_gene: TRBV10-3; j_gene: TRBJ2-7; d_gene: -; CDR3aa: CAISEGRFHEQYF; CDR3nt: TGTGCCATCAGTGAAGGACGATTCCACGAGCAGTACTTC
abundance: once; v_gene: TRBV7-2; j_gene: TRBJ2-3; d_gene: -; CDR3aa: CASSTPRGTTRAVTQYF; CDR3nt: TGCGCCAGCAGCACACCCCGGGGGACCACCAGAGCTGTCACGCAGTATTTT
abundance: -; v_gene: TRBV7-2; j_gene: TRBJ2-7; d_gene: TRBD1; CDR3aa: CASTQQGGRYEQYF; CDR3nt: TGTGCCAGCACCCAACAGGGGGGTCGTTACGAGCAGTACTTC
abundance: once; v_gene: TRBV25-1; j_gene: TRBJ2-1; d_gene: TRBD2; CDR3aa: CASSMGGGATYEQFF; CDR3nt: TGTGCCAGCAGTATGGGCGGGGGGGCAACTTATGAGCAGTTCTTC
abundance: -; v_gene: TRBV6-4; j_gene: TRBJ2-7; d_gene: TRBD2; CDR3aa: CAISESGLVYEQYF; CDR3nt: TGTGCCATCAGTGAGTCGGGACTAGTCTACGAGCAGTACTTC
abundance: many; v_gene: TRBV19; j_gene: TRBJ2-3; d_gene: TRBD2; CDR3aa: CASSILLAGGTDTQYF; CDR3nt: TGTGCCAGTAGTATATTACTAGCGGGGGGAACAGATACGCAGTATTTT
abundance: -; v_gene: TRBV20-1; j_gene: TRBJ1-6; d_gene: -; CDR3aa: CSVSGGGNGSPLHF; CDR3nt: TGCAGTGTCAGCGGGGGGGGGAATGGCTCACCCCTCCACTTT
abundance: -; v_gene: TRBV20-1; j_gene: TRBJ2-5; d_gene: -; CDR3aa: CSMGGTNNEPQYF; CDR3nt: TGCAGTATGGGGGGCACTAACAACGAGCCCCAGTACTTC
abundance: -; v_gene: TRBV7-8; j_gene: TRBJ2-5; d_gene: TRBD2; CDR3aa: CASSPGRGRMETYYF; CDR3nt: TGTGCCAGCAGCCCGGGGCGGGGGAGGATGGAGACGTATTACTTC
abundance: -; v_gene: TRBV11-2; j_gene: TRBJ2-1; d_gene: TRBD1; CDR3aa: CASSLGQTTGGGEQFF; CDR3nt: TGTGCCAGCAGCTTAGGCCAAACCACAGGGGGAGGTGAGCAGTTCTTC
abundance: many; v_gene: TRBV9; j_gene: TRBJ1-2; d_gene: -; CDR3aa: CASSVANSAYGYTF; CDR3nt: TGTGCCAGCAGCGTAGCAAACAGTGCTTATGGCTACACCTTC
abundance: many; v_gene: TRBV6-6; j_gene: TRBJ1-2; d_gene: -; CDR3aa: CASSYLQGAHGYTF; CDR3nt: TGTGCCAGCAGTTACTTACAGGGTGCCCATGGCTACACCTTC
abundance: few; v_gene: TRBV7-2; j_gene: TRBJ1-4; d_gene: TRBD1; CDR3aa: CASSSSGTGYEKLFF; CDR3nt: TGTGCCAGCAGCTCTTCCGGGACAGGCTATGAAAAACTGTTTTTT
abundance: -; v_gene: TRBV2; j_gene: TRBJ2-6; d_gene: -; CDR3aa: CASSLTDTAAVIGQTF; CDR3nt: TGTGCCAGCAGTTTAACGGACACTGCAGCGGTCATTGGACAAACTTTC
abundance: -; v_gene: TRBV2; j_gene: TRBJ2-7; d_gene: -; CDR3aa: CASSQEAGAGDEQYF; CDR3nt: TGTGCCAGCAGCCAGGAGGCAGGGGCAGGCGACGAGCAGTACTTC
abundance: many; v_gene: TRBV20-1; j_gene: TRBJ1-4; d_gene: -; CDR3aa: CSARDMGGDNEKLFF; CDR3nt: TGCAGTGCTAGAGATATGGGGGGTGATAATGAAAAACTGTTTTTT
abundance: many; v_gene: TRBV5-1; j_gene: TRBJ2-7; d_gene: -; CDR3aa: CASSLVPGNYEQYF; CDR3nt: TGCGCCAGCAGCTTGGTGCCGGGAAACTACGAGCAGTACTTC
abundance: few; v_gene: TRBV29-1; j_gene: TRBJ1-1; d_gene: TRBD1; CDR3aa: CSVRDRGKANTEAFF; CDR3nt: TGCAGCGTCAGAGACAGGGGAAAGGCGAACACTGAAGCTTTCTTT
abundance: many; v_gene: TRBV6-2/TRBV6-3; j_gene: TRBJ2-5; d_gene: -; CDR3aa: CASSFREETQYF; CDR3nt: TGTGCCAGCAGTTTCCGAGAAGAGACCCAGTACTTC
abundance: -; v_gene: TRBV12-3/TRBV12-4; j_gene: TRBJ1-2; d_gene: -; CDR3aa: CASRPGRNYGYTF; CDR3nt: TGTGCCAGCAGACCAGGCAGAAACTATGGCTACACCTTC
abundance: -; v_gene: TRBV12-3/TRBV12-4; j_gene: TRBJ2-7; d_gene: TRBD1; CDR3aa: CASRYGQGTYEQYF; CDR3nt: TGTGCCAGCAGATACGGACAGGGGACCTACGAGCAGTACTTC
abundance: -; v_gene: TRBV25-1; j_gene: TRBJ1-6; d_gene: TRBD1; CDR3aa: CASTLGGQRNSPLHF; CDR3nt: TGTGCCAGCACCCTAGGGGGACAGCGAAATTCACCCCTCCACTTT
abundance: many; v_gene: TRBV6-5; j_gene: TRBJ2-1; d_gene: -; CDR3aa: CASSYSGQRVYNEQFF; CDR3nt: TGTGCCAGCAGTTACTCGGGCCAGAGAGTCTACAATGAGCAGTTCTTC